This T cell receptor beta chain derives from a study of shared clonotypes between healthy human individuals. General study findings and limits: Some naive CD4 clonotypes, 4% to 6%, turned up in common across a handful of donors.

The CDR3 spans 15 residues. The germline V gene has CDR1 SEHNR and CDR2 FQNEAQ (reference sequence). The V gene lost 4 bases and the J gene lost 2 bases, with 14 bases spanning the gap. The DNA input per sorted-subset replicate PCR was about 180 ng, corresponding to some 30,000 T cell genomes. Original processing notes: Filtering differed because ImmunoSEQ produced junction-only sequences that carried no quality scores. Produced via immunoSEQ multiplex PCR; TCRdb's table is partial and in-frame only. V, J and clone size reflect that table, while D and trimming were determined from the DNA. The sample consists of more than 2 million clones, 93% of them appearing once. To note about this clone: The target antigen is unknown.

Cells designated naive CD8 were CD45RO-negative and were positively selected for CCR7, with terminally differentiated effector memory CD45RA+ cells excluded. The chain has TRBV7-9 and TRBJ1-1; no definite D call. Sequenced material: naive CD8+ T cells from PBMCs. The TCR originated in a man aged 18 to 29 in good health. Some clones in this sample may be carry-over from other donors' samples. The CDR3 here is CASSSTSAFNTEAFF. The CDR3, as DNA: TGTGCCAGCAGCTCGACATCAGCCTTCAACACTGAAGCTTTCTTT. Full variable domain (outside the CDR3, taken from reference TRBV7-9 and TRBJ1-1): DTGVSQNPRHKITKRGQNVTFRCDPISEHNRLYWYRQTLGQGPEFLTYFQNEAQLEKSRLLSDRFSAERPKGSFSTLEIQRTEQGDSAMYLCASSSTSAFNTEAFFGQGTRLTVV.